Below are 8 T cell receptor beta chains sequenced from a single sample in a study of regulatory T cells in long-lasting Graves disease. iRepertoire HTBI primers and Arm-PCR of CDR3 regions built TCR beta libraries. TCRdb processed the multiplex PCR reads anew with MiXCR; each CDR3 protein has one entry. The sample has over 200,000 distinct CDR3 sequences, approximately 18% seen once. Time point specified: newly diagnosed GD, antithyroid drugs for less than 3 months. Scientists built the TCR library using RNA that was extracted from PBMCs. A further study also used this sample, focusing on T cells in Graves' hyperthyroidism and ophthalmopathy.

Specimen: peripheral blood mononuclear cells (PBMCs), collected at new diagnosis, from a patient treated with antithyroid drugs. The receptors were sampled from a woman aged 25 to 45 with Graves disease.

This clonotype was detected many times. The V gene is TRBV7-2, the J gene TRBJ2-7, with 7 bases lining up with TRBD2. The J segment lost 2 bases and the V segment lost 0 bases, leaving 7 bases of the junction unmatched. CDR3 length: 16 amino acids. Germline CDR1 is SGHTA and CDR2 is FQGNSA. The CDR3 DNA follows: TGTGCCAGCAGCTTAGCGGGGACGGGGGGTACCTACGAGCAGTACTTC. The encoded protein is CASSLAGTGGTYEQYF. The complete variable domain, with remaining parts taken from reference TRBV7-2 and TRBJ2-7, reads GAGVSQSPSNKVTEKGKDVELRCDPISGHTALYWYRQSLGQGLEFLIYFQGNSAPDKSGLPSDRFSAERTGGSVSTLTIQRTQQEDSAVYLCASSLAGTGGTYEQYFGPGTRLTVT.

This clonotype has at least ten counts. CDR3 region: CASSPPKQLIQYF. CDR3 bases: TGTGCCAGCAGCCCCCCAAAACAGTTAATTCAGTACTTC. This chain uses TRBV7-3 with TRBJ2-4, with D hard to call. The CDR3 spans 13 residues. Trimming pared 5 bases from V and 10 bases from J, leaving 15 bases between. Germline V gene lookup returns CDR1 SGHTA and CDR2 FQGTGA.

With regard to this clonotype: Without the conserved terminal phenylalanine or tryptophan, this CDR3 likely stems from a read error. This rearrangement joins TRBV11-2 to TRBJ1-1; TRBD1 might be the D (5 bases). CDR1 and CDR2 (germline): SGHAT, FQNNGV. The V gene lost 1 base and the J gene lost 10 bases, with 10 bases spanning the gap. The CDR3 is 12 residues long. The CDR3 DNA follows: TGTGCCAGCAGCTTAGCAGGAGGGGTAGCTTTCTTA. This codes for CASSLAGGVAFL.

At least ten counts were recorded for this clonotype. The chain couples TRBV20-1 to TRBJ2-3; no firm D call. CDR3 size: 13 residues. V lost 3 bases and J 4 bases, leaving 11 bases between the germline ends. Germline V gene lookup returns CDR1 DFQATT and CDR2 SNEGSKA (reference sequence). CDR3 DNA: TGCAGTGCTAGTGCAGGAATCCCAGATACGCAGTATTTT. Translation: CSASAGIPDTQYF.

To note about this clonotype: Because it lacks the conserved phenylalanine or tryptophan at the end, this CDR3 is likely a read error. This chain joins TRBV5-1 and TRBJ1-1; a possible D gene is TRBD1 (5 bases). The CDR3 is 15 amino acids. V was clipped by 8 bases and J by 0 bases, with 17 bases between them. Germline CDR1 reads SGHRS; CDR2 reads YFSETQ. CDR3 bases: TGCGCCAGTTCACCGGACACCCGCATGAACACTGAAGCTTTCCTT. It yields the protein CASSPDTRMNTEAFL.

In this sample, this clonotype turned up many times. The chain is built from TRBV7-9 and TRBJ1-3; 7 positions agree with TRBD1. Germline V gene data show CDR1 as SEHNR and CDR2 as FQNEAQ (reference sequence). The CDR3 is made up of 14 amino acids. The trim removed 5 bases at V and 4 bases at J, leaving 5 bases unmatched. The CDR3 here is CASSRGTAGNTIYF. CDR3 nucleotides: TGTGCCAGCAGCCGAGGGACAGCAGGAAACACCATATATTTT.

This clonotype was seen many times. The chain is built from TRBV12-3 or TRBV12-4 and TRBJ2-7; D perhaps matches TRBD1 (6 bases). This CDR3 is 13 amino acids long. Between the trimmed V and J ends, which lost 6 bases and 3 bases, there was a span of 12 bases. This chain's CDR3 is CASSRKQGYEQYF. CDR3 nucleotides: TGTGCCAGCAGCCGGAAACAGGGCTACGAGCAGTACTTC.

Ten or more counts support this clonotype. CDR3 protein: CASSPRARITEAFF. CDR3 nucleotide sequence: TGTGCCAGCTCACCACGGGCGCGAATCACTGAAGCTTTCTTT. This chain joins TRBV18 and TRBJ1-1; no firm D call. This CDR3 spans 14 amino acids. The germline gives CDR1 KGHSH, CDR2 LQKENI. The ends were cut back, 1 base at V and 4 bases at J, with 10 bases in the middle.